This paragraph reports one TCR beta chain. This sample is drawn from a study of blood T cell repertoires in COVID-19. The wider study: Acute and convalescent COVID-19 specimens originated in the United States, Italy and Spain. PBMCs, B-cell-depleted T cells, or T cells were the source of the cDNA or gDNA that made up the material.

Trimming left V 0 bases short and J 10 bases short, with 12 bases between. Germline values: CDR1 SEHNR, CDR2 FQNEAQ (reference sequence). The CDR3 is 13 residues long. The repertoire was sequenced with immunoSEQ multiplex PCR; TCRdb's copy has only in-frame clones and lacks some. This table has about 150,000 clones, about four fifths appearing once. The chain joins TRBV7-9 to TRBJ1-1; weak D call: TRBD1 (6 bases). The sample consisted of peripheral blood. This clonotype was sampled from a human donor in a cohort sampled during active COVID-19. The chain's CDR3 is CASSLAGQGRAFF. In DNA, the CDR3 is TGTGCCAGCAGCTTAGCGGGGCAGGGGAGAGCTTTCTTT.